These 2 T cell receptor beta chains came from one sample sequenced in a study of molecular identifiers for immune sequencing clone quantification. TCRdb fed the PCR reads into MiXCR, producing one record per CDR3 protein. Here the sample spans about 500,000 distinct CDR3 sequences, around 23% being singletons. Material: naive CD8+ T cells from blood, with Jurkat cell RNA spiked in. Subset in this sample: FACS-sorted CD8+CD4-CCR7+CD45RA+ naive T cells. Source of these receptors: a human donor in good health. Some libraries in this study had Jurkat cell RNA spiked in.

This clonotype was detected many times. This rearrangement joins TRBV28 to TRBJ2-3; D is unresolved. The V gene's germline CDR1 is MDHEN and CDR2 SYDVKM. The length of the CDR3 is 13 residues. V was shortened by 6 bases and J by 2 bases, with 9 bases between the two germline ends. The CDR3 region has the DNA TGTGCCAGCAGCGGTCCCGACACAGATACGCAGTATTTT. Protein: CASSGPDTDTQYF. The entire variable domain, with the rest obtained from reference TRBV28 and TRBJ2-3, is as follows: DVKVTQSSRYLVKRTGEKVFLECVQDMDHENMFWYRQDPGLGLRLIYFSYDVKMKEKGDIPEGYSVSREKKERFSLILESASTNQTSMYLCASSGPDTDTQYFGPGTRLTVL.

This clonotype has at least ten counts. V gene TRBV2 combines with J gene TRBJ2-1; 7 bases agree with TRBD2. Germline values: CDR1 SNHLY, CDR2 FYNNEI. This CDR3 contains 14 residues. V dropped 7 bases and J dropped 9; count of bases not matched to a gene: 12. This chain's CDR3 is CASIEPLSSGEQFF. Here the CDR3 DNA reads TGTGCCAGCATAGAGCCTTTGTCTAGCGGTGAGCAGTTCTTC. The full variable domain, in which reference TRBV2 and TRBJ2-1 provide the parts outside the CDR3, is EPEVTQTPSHQVTQMGQEVILRCVPISNHLYFYWYRQILGQKVEFLVSFYNNEISEKSEIFDDQFSVERPDGSNFTLKIRSTKLEDSAMYFCASIEPLSSGEQFFGPGTRLTVL.